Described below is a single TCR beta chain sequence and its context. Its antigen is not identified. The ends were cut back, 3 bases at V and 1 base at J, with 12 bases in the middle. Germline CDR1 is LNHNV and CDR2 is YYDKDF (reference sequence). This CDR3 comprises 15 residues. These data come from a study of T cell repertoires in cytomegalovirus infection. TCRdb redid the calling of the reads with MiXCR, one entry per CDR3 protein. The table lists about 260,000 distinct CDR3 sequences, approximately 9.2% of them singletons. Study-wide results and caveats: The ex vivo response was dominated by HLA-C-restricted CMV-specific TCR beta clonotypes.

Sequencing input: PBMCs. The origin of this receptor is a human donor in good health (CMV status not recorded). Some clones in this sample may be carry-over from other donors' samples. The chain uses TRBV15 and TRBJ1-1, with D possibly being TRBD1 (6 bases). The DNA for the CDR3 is TGTGCCACCAGCAGCCCGGGACAAGGGAACACTGAAGCTTTCTTT. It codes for CATSSPGQGNTEAFF.